Reported below is one TCR beta chain. Antigen: not known. The sample belongs to a study of shared clonotypes between healthy human individuals. V lost 4 bases to trimming and J lost 6 bases, with 25 bases between them. CDR3 size: 17 residues. Germline values: CDR1 MNHEY, CDR2 SMNVEV (reference sequence). Using immunoSEQ multiplex PCR, the repertoire was profiled, and TCRdb retains in-frame clones only, with some absent. The sample records more than 850,000 clones, approximately 80% being singletons. Donors, healthy HIV-negative adults, lacked recent acute infections or vaccinations. Study-wide results and caveats: Incomplete sequencing of sorted subsets was indicated by rarefaction despite large depth.

The chain uses TRBV27 and TRBJ2-7; tentatively, D is TRBD2 (6 bases). The sample was memory CD4+ T cells from PBMCs. The subset here: CD45RA-negative fraction. The clonotype was recovered from a man aged 18 to 30 in good health. Some clones in this sample may be carry-over from other donors' samples. The CDR3 spells CASSSPPGRLLGGEQYF. The CDR3 nucleotides are TGTGCCAGCAGTTCCCCCCCTGGACGGTTACTCGGGGGCGAGCAGTACTTC.